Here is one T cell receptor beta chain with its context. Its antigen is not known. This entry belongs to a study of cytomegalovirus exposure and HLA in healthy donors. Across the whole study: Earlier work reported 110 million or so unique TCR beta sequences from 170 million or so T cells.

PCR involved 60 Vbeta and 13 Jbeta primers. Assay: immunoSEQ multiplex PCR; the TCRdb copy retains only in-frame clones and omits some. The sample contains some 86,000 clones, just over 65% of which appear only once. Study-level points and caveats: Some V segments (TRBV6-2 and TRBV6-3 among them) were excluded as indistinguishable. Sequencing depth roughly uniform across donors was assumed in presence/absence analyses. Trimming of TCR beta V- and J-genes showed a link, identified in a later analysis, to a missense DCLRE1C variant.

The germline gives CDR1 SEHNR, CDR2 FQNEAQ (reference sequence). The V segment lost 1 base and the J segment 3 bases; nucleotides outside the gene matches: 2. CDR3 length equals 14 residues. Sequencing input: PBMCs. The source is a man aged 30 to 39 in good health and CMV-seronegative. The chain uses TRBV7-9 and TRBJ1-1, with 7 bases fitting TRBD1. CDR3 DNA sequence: TGTGCCAGCAGCTTAGGACAGGGTTACACTGAAGCTTTCTTT. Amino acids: CASSLGQGYTEAFF.